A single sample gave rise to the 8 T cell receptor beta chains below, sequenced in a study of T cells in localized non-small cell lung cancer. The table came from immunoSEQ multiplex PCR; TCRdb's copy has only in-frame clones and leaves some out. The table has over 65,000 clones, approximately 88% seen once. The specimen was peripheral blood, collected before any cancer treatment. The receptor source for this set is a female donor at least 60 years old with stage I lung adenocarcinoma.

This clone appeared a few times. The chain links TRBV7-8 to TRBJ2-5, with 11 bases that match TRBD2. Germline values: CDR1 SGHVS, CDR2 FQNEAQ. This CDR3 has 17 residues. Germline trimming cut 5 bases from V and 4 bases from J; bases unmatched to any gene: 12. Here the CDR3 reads CASSPTLRLAGSETQYF. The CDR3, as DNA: TGTGCCAGCAGCCCAACGCTGAGACTAGCGGGGTCAGAGACCCAGTACTTC.

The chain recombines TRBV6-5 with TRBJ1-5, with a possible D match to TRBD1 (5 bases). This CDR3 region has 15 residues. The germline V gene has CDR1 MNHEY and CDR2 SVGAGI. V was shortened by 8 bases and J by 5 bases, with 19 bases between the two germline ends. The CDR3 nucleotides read TGTGCCAGCGGAGATCGGGGCAGGGTCGATCAGCCCCAGCATTTT. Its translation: CASGDRGRVDQPQHF.

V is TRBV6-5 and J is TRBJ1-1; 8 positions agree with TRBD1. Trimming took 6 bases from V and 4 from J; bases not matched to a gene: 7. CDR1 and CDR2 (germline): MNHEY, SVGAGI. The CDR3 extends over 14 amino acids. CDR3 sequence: CASSPITGGTEAFF. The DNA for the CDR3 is TGTGCCAGCAGCCCAATTACAGGGGGCACTGAAGCTTTCTTT.

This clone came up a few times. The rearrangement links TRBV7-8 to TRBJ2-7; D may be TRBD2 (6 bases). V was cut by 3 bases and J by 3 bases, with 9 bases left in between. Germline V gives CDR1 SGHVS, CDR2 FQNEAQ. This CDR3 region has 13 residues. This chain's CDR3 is CASSFAGNYEQYF. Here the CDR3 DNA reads TGTGCCAGCAGCTTCGCGGGGAACTACGAGCAGTACTTC. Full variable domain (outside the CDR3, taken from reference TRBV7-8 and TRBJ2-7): GAGVSQSPRYKVAKRGQDVALRCDPISGHVSLFWYQQALGQGPEFLTYFQNEAQLDKSGLPSDRFFAERPEGSVSTLKIQRTQQEDSAVYLCASSFAGNYEQYFGPGTRLTVT.

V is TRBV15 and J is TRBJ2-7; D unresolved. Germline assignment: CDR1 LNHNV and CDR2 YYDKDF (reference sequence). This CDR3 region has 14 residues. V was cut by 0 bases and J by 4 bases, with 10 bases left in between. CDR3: CATSRDYGEYEQYF. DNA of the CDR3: TGTGCCACCAGCAGAGATTATGGGGAATACGAGCAGTACTTC.

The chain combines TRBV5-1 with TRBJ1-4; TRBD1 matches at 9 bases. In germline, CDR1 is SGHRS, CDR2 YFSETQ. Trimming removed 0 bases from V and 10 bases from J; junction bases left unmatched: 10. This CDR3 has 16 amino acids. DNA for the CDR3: TGCGCCAGCAGCTTGGGGGAGAGGACAGGGGCCCTAAAACTGTTTTTT. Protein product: CASSLGERTGALKLFF.

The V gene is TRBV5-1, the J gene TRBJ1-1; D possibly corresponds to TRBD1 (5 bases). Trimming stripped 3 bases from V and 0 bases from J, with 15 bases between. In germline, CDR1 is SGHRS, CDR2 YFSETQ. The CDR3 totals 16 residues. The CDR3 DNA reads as TGCGCCAGCAGCTGGCCCGCCGGGACGGTGAACACTGAAGCTTTCTTT. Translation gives CASSWPAGTVNTEAFF.

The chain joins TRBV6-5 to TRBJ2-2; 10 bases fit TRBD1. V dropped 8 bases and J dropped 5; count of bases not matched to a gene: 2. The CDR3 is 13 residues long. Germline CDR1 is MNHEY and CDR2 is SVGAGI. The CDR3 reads CASWDRGTGELFF. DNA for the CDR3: TGTGCCAGCTGGGACAGGGGTACCGGGGAGCTGTTTTTT.